Sequencing of this TCR beta chain was carried out in a study of cytomegalovirus exposure and HLA in healthy donors. Germline V lookup: CDR1 SGHVS, CDR2 FNYEAQ. The CDR3 extends over 16 amino acids. Trimming took 4 bases from V and 3 from J, leaving 18 bases between them. 13 Jbeta primers and 60 Vbeta primers were used for the PCR. The method was immunoSEQ multiplex PCR; TCRdb's version includes in-frame clones alone and lacks a portion of them. In all, the sample yields approximately 140,000 clones. As to this clone: Antigen: not known.

Regarding the study as a whole: Earlier analysis looked at TCR beta V segments, and most were productive about 87% or about 30% of the time. It was fewer than 200 TCR beta chains that were listed as cytomegalovirus-associated. Presence/absence analysis assumed near-uniform sequencing depth across donors.

The sequence was collected from a man aged 40-50 years in good health and CMV-seronegative. What was sequenced was PBMCs. The chain joins TRBV7-6 to TRBJ2-5; D might be TRBD1 (6 bases). CDR3 sequence (DNA): TGTGCCAGCAGCTCTCCTGAGATTGCAGGGGAAGAGACCCAGTACTTC. It specifies CASSSPEIAGEETQYF. Full variable domain (rest looked up from reference TRBV7-6 and TRBJ2-5): GAGVSQSPRYKVTKRGQDVALRCDPISGHVSLYWYRQALGQGPEFLTYFNYEAQQDKSGLPNDRFSAERPEGSISTLTIQRTEQRDSAMYRCASSSPEIAGEETQYFGPGTRLLVL.